The 28 T cell receptor beta chains presented below share a single source sample, sequenced in a study of cytomegalovirus exposure and HLA in healthy donors. The primer mix had 60 Vbeta and 13 Jbeta primers. Sequenced by immunoSEQ multiplex PCR; TCRdb stores in-frame clones only, minus some. The sample records around 150,000 clones, more than 80% being singletons. Sequencing used PBMCs. All receptors derive from a woman between 50 and 59 years old in good health and CMV-seronegative.

As to this clone: This CDR3 is also generated by other DNA sequences in the sample. The genes are TRBV19 and TRBJ1-1, with D unclear. V shed 3 bases and J shed 1 base, with 6 bases lying between them. This CDR3 contains 13 residues. Germline CDR1 LNHDA, CDR2 SQIVND (reference sequence). The CDR3 nucleotides are TGTGCCAGTAGTATTAGCAGGAACACTGAAGCTTTCTTT. Its translation: CASSISRNTEAFF.

CDR3 sequence: CASSLDQGYDSPLHF. The DNA for the CDR3 is TGTGCCAGCAGCTTAGATCAGGGGTACGACTCACCCCTCCACTTT. The gene calls are TRBV7-2 and TRBJ1-6, with TRBD1 as a possible D gene (6 bases). The V end lost 1 base, the J end lost 10 bases, and 14 bases lay between the germline ends. Germline V gene lookup returns CDR1 SGHTA and CDR2 FQGNSA. CDR3 length equals 15 residues.

The chain couples TRBV5-5 to TRBJ1-1; TRBD1 matches at 9 bases. With V trimmed by 4 bases and J by 1 base, 5 bases remained unmatched. The length of the CDR3 is 15 residues. The germline V gene encodes CDR1 SGHKS and CDR2 YYEKEE (reference sequence). Here the CDR3 reads CASSPPGQGNTEAFF. The CDR3 nucleotides read TGTGCCAGCAGCCCCCCGGGACAGGGGAACACTGAAGCTTTCTTT.

The CDR3 loop is CASSPLGHDTQYF. DNA of the CDR3: TGCGCCAGCAGCCCTTTGGGACATGATACGCAGTATTTT. The rearrangement uses TRBV5-1 and TRBJ2-3; maybe TRBD1 (6 bases). The CDR3 is 13 amino acids. Germline V gives CDR1 SGHRS, CDR2 YFSETQ. Trimming removed 4 bases from V and 6 bases from J, with 12 bases in between.

The chain recombines TRBV5-1 with TRBJ1-1; D is possibly TRBD1 (5 bases). From germline, CDR1 is SGHRS and CDR2 YFSETQ. The CDR3 totals 14 residues. The germline V and J ends were trimmed by 2 bases and 0 bases, with 8 bases remaining between them. DNA of the CDR3: TGCGCCAGCAGCTTAGGGGTCATGAACACTGAAGCTTTCTTT. Protein product: CASSLGVMNTEAFF. Full variable domain (remainder filled in from reference TRBV5-1 and TRBJ1-1): KAGVTQTPRYLIKTRGQQVTLSCSPISGHRSVSWYQQTPGQGLQFLFEYFSETQRNKGNFPGRFSGRQFSNSRSEMNVSTLELGDSALYLCASSLGVMNTEAFFGQGTRLTVV.

The chain has TRBV28 and TRBJ2-2; TRBD1 matches at 9 bases. Unmatched junction bases numbered 8, after V lost 6 bases and J lost 6 bases. Germline loops: CDR1 MDHEN, CDR2 SYDVKM. This CDR3 contains 15 residues. The DNA of the CDR3 is TGTGCCAGCAGCCGCACAGGGGGCTTGGCCGGGGAGCTGTTTTTT. It is translated as CASSRTGGLAGELFF. Full variable domain (rest looked up from reference TRBV28 and TRBJ2-2): DVKVTQSSRYLVKRTGEKVFLECVQDMDHENMFWYRQDPGLGLRLIYFSYDVKMKEKGDIPEGYSVSREKKERFSLILESASTNQTSMYLCASSRTGGLAGELFFGEGSRLTVL.

The chain joins TRBV6-5 to TRBJ2-7; D is unresolved. The CDR3 is made up of 12 amino acids. Germline V gives CDR1 MNHEY, CDR2 SVGAGI. Trimming left V 6 bases short and J 2 bases short, with 8 bases between. CDR3 nucleotide sequence: TGTGCCAGCAGCCGGTCAACCTACGAGCAGTACTTC. This translates into CASSRSTYEQYF.

The chain joins TRBV7-2 to TRBJ2-7; 8 bases fit TRBD2. Germline V gene lookup returns CDR1 SGHTA and CDR2 FQGNSA. The CDR3 length is 13 residues. V lost 5 bases to trimming and J lost 2 bases; unmatched junction nucleotides: 2. Here the CDR3 DNA reads TGTGCCAGCAGCCCCGGGGGGGCCTACGAGCAGTACTTC. Translation gives CASSPGGAYEQYF.

CDR3 DNA sequence: TGTGCCAGCAGTTACCTAGGGGTTAGTCCCACTGAAGCTTTCTTT. Translated, it gives CASSYLGVSPTEAFF. The genes are TRBV6-5 and TRBJ1-1, with TRBD1 as a possible D gene (5 bases). CDR1 is MNHEY and CDR2 is SVGAGI in the germline V gene. Trimming took off 2 bases at V and 4 bases at J, with 14 bases between the two ends. The CDR3 consists of 15 residues.

This clone was detected only a few times. CDR3: CASSPRTGEDYGYTF. The DNA of the CDR3 is TGTGCCAGCAGCCCAAGGACAGGGGAGGACTATGGCTACACCTTC. The chain joins TRBV9 to TRBJ1-2; 9 positions agree with TRBD1. V lost 4 bases, J lost 3 bases, and 7 bases stayed unmatched. There are 15 residues in the CDR3. From germline, CDR1 is SGDLS and CDR2 YYNGEE.

This rearrangement joins TRBV5-1 to TRBJ2-2, with D perhaps TRBD1 (5 bases). In germline, CDR1 is SGHRS, CDR2 YFSETQ. The V end lost 4 bases, the J end lost 0 bases, and 7 bases lay between the germline ends. This CDR3 is 14 amino acids long. CDR3 in amino acids: CASSMTANTGELFF. CDR3 DNA: TGCGCCAGCAGCATGACAGCGAACACCGGGGAGCTGTTTTTT.

This clone showed up just once. The J gene is TRBJ1-5, the V gene TRBV6-1; 8 bases are shared with TRBD1. CDR3 length: 15 residues. The J segment lost 2 bases and the V segment lost 5 bases, leaving 5 bases of the junction unmatched. CDR1 is MNHNS, CDR2 SASEGT, per germline. CDR3 amino acids: CASSNRGGGNQPQHF. Here the CDR3 DNA reads TGTGCCAGCAGTAACAGGGGGGGAGGCAATCAGCCCCAGCATTTT.

The rearrangement uses TRBV19 and TRBJ2-7, with TRBD2 identical over 13 bases. This CDR3 is built from 16 residues. The germline V gene encodes CDR1 LNHDA and CDR2 SQIVND (reference sequence). Trimming took 6 bases from V and 6 from J; bases not matched to a gene: 11. The CDR3 is CASSPGLAGVRREQYF. The DNA for the CDR3 is TGTGCCAGTAGCCCCGGACTAGCGGGAGTTCGGCGCGAGCAGTACTTC.

The chain carries TRBV7-2 and TRBJ2-2; 9 bases match TRBD1. The V gene end was trimmed by 5 bases and the J gene end by 5 bases; junction bases not matched to a gene: 6. The V gene's germline CDR1 is SGHTA and CDR2 FQGNSA. CDR3 size: 15 residues. The CDR3 reads CASSATGGGTGELFF. In DNA form, the CDR3 reads TGTGCCAGCAGCGCAACAGGGGGCGGGACCGGGGAGCTGTTTTTT. The full variable domain, completed using reference TRBV7-2 and TRBJ2-2, is GAGVSQSPSNKVTEKGKDVELRCDPISGHTALYWYRQSLGQGLEFLIYFQGNSAPDKSGLPSDRFSAERTGGSVSTLTIQRTQQEDSAVYLCASSATGGGTGELFFGEGSRLTVL.

The table lists this clone with a few counts. The V and J genes are TRBV7-2 and TRBJ2-3; 7 bases match TRBD2. Germline trimming cut 7 bases from V and 2 bases from J; bases unmatched to any gene: 12. Per germline, CDR1 SGHTA and CDR2 FQGNSA. The CDR3 has 16 amino acids. The CDR3 region is CASTPEGRGITDTQYF. In DNA, the CDR3 is TGTGCCAGCACCCCCGAGGGGAGGGGAATCACAGATACGCAGTATTTT.

This chain uses TRBV7-2 with TRBJ1-2; 7 nucleotides align to TRBD1. The CDR3 contains 11 residues. Losses at the gene ends were 6 bases for V and 8 bases for J; bases not matched to a gene: 3. Looked up from germline, CDR1 is SGHTA and CDR2 is FQGNSA. This chain's CDR3 is CASRTGSGYTF. The CDR3 region has the DNA TGTGCCAGCAGGACAGGGAGCGGCTACACCTTC.

V is TRBV29-1 and J is TRBJ2-3; D is perhaps TRBD2 (6 bases). The CDR3 has 14 residues. Per the germline V gene, CDR1 is SQVTM and CDR2 is ANQGSEA. V lost 4 bases to trimming and J lost 8 bases, with 19 bases between them. This CDR3 reads CSVGGGTGEGTQYF. The CDR3 nucleotides are TGCAGCGTTGGTGGGGGGACGGGTGAGGGTACGCAGTATTTT.

The gene calls are TRBV7-2 and TRBJ1-1, with D unresolved. With 3 bases removed from V and 2 bases from J, the gap between germline ends came to 10 bases. Germline assignment: CDR1 SGHTA and CDR2 FQGNSA. The CDR3 is made up of 14 amino acids. Here the CDR3 reads CASSLGGINTEAFF. In nucleotides, the CDR3 is TGTGCCAGCAGCTTGGGAGGGATCAACACTGAAGCTTTCTTT.

The chain employs TRBV6-5 and TRBJ2-7; 8 bases fit TRBD2. CDR1 MNHEY and CDR2 SVGAGI come from the germline V gene. The CDR3 extends over 13 amino acids. Germline trimming cut 4 bases from V and 6 bases from J; bases unmatched to any gene: 5. In DNA, the CDR3 is TGTGCCAGCAGTTCAATAGCGGGGACCGAGCAGTACTTC. Translated, it gives CASSSIAGTEQYF.

This CDR3 is CASSPNGGAYEQYF. The CDR3 DNA follows: TGTGCCAGCAGCCCGAATGGGGGGGCATACGAGCAGTACTTC. The chain is built from TRBV5-4 and TRBJ2-7, with D possibly matching TRBD2 (7 bases). V was clipped by 4 bases and J by 4 bases, with 15 bases between them. Germline V gene lookup returns CDR1 SGHNT and CDR2 YYREEE (reference sequence). The CDR3 is 14 amino acids.

This clone has only a few counts. This chain uses TRBV18 with TRBJ1-1, with 8 positions matching TRBD1. Trimming cost V 2 bases and J 3 bases; bases outside gene matches: 8. The germline gives CDR1 KGHSH, CDR2 LQKENI. CDR3 length: 16 amino acids. This chain's CDR3 is CASSPNPTGADTEAFF. The CDR3 bases are TGTGCCAGCTCACCAAACCCGACAGGGGCGGACACTGAAGCTTTCTTT.

The chain recombines TRBV28 with TRBJ2-5; 12 bases agree with TRBD1. The J call may not be correct, given that the DNA end is closer to TRBJ2-7. The CDR3 has 17 amino acids. Germline V gene sequence: CDR1 MDHEN, CDR2 SYDVKM. The DNA for the CDR3 is TGTGCCAGCACCACCGGGACAGGGGGCATTAGATCCCACGAGCAGTACTTC. This gives the protein CASTTGTGGIRSHEQYF.

This rearrangement joins TRBV9 to TRBJ1-2; possibly TRBD1 for D (6 bases). V lost 5 bases, J lost 1 base, and 15 bases lay in between. CDR3 length equals 15 residues. Germline CDR1 and CDR2: SGDLS and YYNGEE. The CDR3 reads CASSGGGADNYGYTF. The CDR3 nucleotides read TGTGCCAGCAGTGGTGGGGGGGCCGATAACTATGGCTACACCTTC.

This clone was counted a single time. The chain carries TRBV2 and TRBJ2-1; D is perhaps TRBD2 (6 bases). V was trimmed by 9 bases and J by 3 bases, leaving 12 bases between them. The CDR3 sequence is 13 residues long. The germline V gene encodes CDR1 SNHLY and CDR2 FYNNEI. The CDR3 coding sequence is TGTGCCAGGACCGGGACTCTCTACAATGAGCAGTTCTTC. Its protein product is CARTGTLYNEQFF.

The count of this clone is one. The chain uses TRBV10-3 and TRBJ2-7; 9 positions agree with TRBD2. CDR1 is ENHRY and CDR2 is SYGVKD in the germline V gene. The CDR3 is 15 residues long. The J segment lost 5 bases and the V segment lost 2 bases, leaving 7 bases of the junction unmatched. The CDR3 is CAISEAREGRHEQYF. In nucleotides, the CDR3 is TGTGCCATCAGTGAGGCGCGGGAGGGCCGCCACGAGCAGTACTTC.

In regard to this clone: At the DNA level, this CDR3 is encoded by other sequences in the same sample as well. The chain couples TRBV29-1 to TRBJ1-1; D remains ambiguous. From germline, CDR1 is SQVTM and CDR2 ANQGSEA. With 0 bases removed from V and 3 bases from J, the gap between germline ends came to 11 bases. The CDR3 has 14 residues. The CDR3 DNA sequence: TGCAGCGTTGAAGAGTCGGACTCTTACACTGAAGCTTTCTTT. Translating gives CSVEESDSYTEAFF.

The chain carries TRBV19 and TRBJ1-5, with 10 bases aligning to TRBD1. Germline lookup yields CDR1 LNHDA and CDR2 SQIVND (reference sequence). This CDR3 spans 16 amino acids. V shed 6 bases and J 1 base; nucleotides not matched to a gene: 6. As DNA, the CDR3 is TGTGCCAGTAGCGGACGACAGGGGGCAAGCAATCAGCCCCAGCATTTT. This gives the protein CASSGRQGASNQPQHF.

The gene calls are TRBV7-6 and TRBJ2-1, with TRBD2 matching over 9 bases. The CDR3 has 15 amino acids. Per germline, CDR1 SGHVS and CDR2 FNYEAQ. The V and J ends lost 5 bases and 9 bases, in that order; junction bases with no gene match: 11. CDR3 in DNA: TGTGCCAGCAGCAAGGGACTAGCTTCTGTGTCTGAGCAGTTCTTC. This sequence encodes CASSKGLASVSEQFF. Looking up the rest from reference TRBV7-6 and TRBJ2-1 gives the full variable domain: GAGVSQSPRYKVTKRGQDVALRCDPISGHVSLYWYRQALGQGPEFLTYFNYEAQQDKSGLPNDRFSAERPEGSISTLTIQRTEQRDSAMYRCASSKGLASVSEQFFGPGTRLTVL.